One sample yielded the 17 T cell receptor beta chains listed below, sequenced in a study. TCRdb itself ran the RT-PCR reads through MiXCR, one entry per CDR3 protein. This table holds 650,000 to 800,000 distinct CDR3 sequences, approximately 15% found once. The source material was memory CD4+ T cells from blood. The source is a female donor in good health, serving as a healthy control.

The rearrangement joins TRBV11-2 to TRBJ1-4; a weak D match, TRBD1 (5 bases). Germline V gene lookup returns CDR1 SGHAT and CDR2 FQNNGV. The CDR3 has 15 residues. The V gene lost 5 bases and the J gene lost 0 bases, with 10 bases spanning the gap. In DNA, the CDR3 is TGTGCCAGCAGCCCCGCACAGGCAACTAATGAAAAACTGTTTTTT. This codes for CASSPAQATNEKLFF.

Many counts were recorded for this clonotype. The gene calls are TRBV7-8 and TRBJ1-1; no clear D. Trimming stripped 0 bases from V and 2 bases from J, with 10 bases between. This CDR3 region has 15 residues. CDR1 is SGHVS, CDR2 FQNEAQ, per germline. The CDR3 protein is CASSLALGRNTEAFF. The CDR3 DNA reads TGTGCCAGCAGCTTAGCACTGGGGAGAAACACTGAAGCTTTCTTT.

The chain combines TRBV5-1 with TRBJ2-7, with D maybe TRBD2 (6 bases). The CDR3 has 15 residues. Trimming removed 3 bases at V and 2 bases at J, with 15 bases between. Germline V CDR1 and CDR2: SGHRS, YFSETQ. In DNA form, the CDR3 reads TGCGCCAGCAGCTCTTCGGACGGCGGGACCTACGAGCAGTACTTC. This codes for CASSSSDGGTYEQYF.

This clonotype was detected a few times. The chain couples TRBV3-1 to TRBJ2-7; possible D gene TRBD1, 6 bases. The V end was cut by 1 base, the J end by 5 bases, with 12 bases between. The CDR3 loop spans 14 amino acids. Germline V gene sequence: CDR1 LGHDT, CDR2 YNNKEL (reference sequence). The CDR3 loop reads CASSQVTGKNEQYF. In nucleotides, the CDR3 is TGTGCCAGCAGCCAAGTAACAGGGAAGAACGAGCAGTACTTC.

The chain recombines TRBV14 with TRBJ2-3; D remains ambiguous. This CDR3 has 18 amino acids. Trimming shortened V by 1 base and J by 2 bases, and 19 bases separated the two germline ends. Germline CDR1 and CDR2: SGHDN and FVKESK. The DNA of the CDR3 is TGTGCCAGCAGCCAAGGGGTCCGTCTACACACACCCACAGATACGCAGTATTTT. It translates to CASSQGVRLHTPTDTQYF.

The chain recombines TRBV5-1 with TRBJ2-7; 8 bases match TRBD1. This CDR3 comprises 14 residues. With V trimmed by 0 bases and J by 7 bases, 6 bases remained unmatched. The germline V gene has CDR1 SGHRS and CDR2 YFSETQ. The CDR3 is CASSLGTTGVEQYF. CDR3 DNA sequence: TGCGCCAGCAGCTTGGGGACGACAGGGGTTGAGCAGTACTTC. Supplemented by reference TRBV5-1 and TRBJ2-7, the full variable domain reads KAGVTQTPRYLIKTRGQQVTLSCSPISGHRSVSWYQQTPGQGLQFLFEYFSETQRNKGNFPGRFSGRQFSNSRSEMNVSTLELGDSALYLCASSLGTTGVEQYFGPGTRLTVT.

The chain carries TRBV25-1 and TRBJ2-7, with 12 bases fitting TRBD2. The germline V gene encodes CDR1 MGHDK and CDR2 SYGVNS. Trimming took 1 base from V and 0 from J; bases not matched to a gene: 4. The CDR3 spans 17 residues. The CDR3 loop is CASSESSGRDPSYEQYF. In DNA, the CDR3 is TGTGCCAGCAGTGAATCTAGCGGGAGGGACCCCTCCTACGAGCAGTACTTC.

This clonotype showed up many times. The chain has TRBV29-1 and TRBJ1-3, with unresolved D. V lost 2 bases, J lost 1 base, and 6 bases lay in between. CDR3 length: 13 amino acids. Per germline, CDR1 SQVTM and CDR2 ANQGSEA. CDR3 sequence: CSVELGSGNTIYF. The CDR3 nucleotides are TGCAGCGTTGAACTGGGATCTGGAAACACCATATATTTT.

In this sample, this clonotype turned up a few times. The chain joins TRBV6-6 to TRBJ1-5, with D maybe TRBD1 (5 bases). The CDR3 is made up of 15 amino acids. V shed 7 bases and J shed 2 bases, with 15 bases lying between them. The V gene's germline CDR1 is MNHNY and CDR2 SVGAGI (reference sequence). This CDR3 reads CASTSRGVGNQPQHF. CDR3 bases: TGTGCCAGCACTTCTCGGGGGGTAGGCAATCAGCCCCAGCATTTT.

The chain employs TRBV7-9 and TRBJ1-2; no definite D call. Germline assignment: CDR1 SEHNR and CDR2 FQNEAQ (reference sequence). The CDR3 sequence is 16 residues long. Trimming removed 4 bases at V and 0 bases at J, with 15 bases between. The CDR3: CASSSGGRQANYGYTF. The CDR3, as DNA: TGTGCCAGCAGCTCTGGCGGCAGGCAAGCTAACTATGGCTACACCTTC.

This clonotype has ten or more counts. The chain employs TRBV15 and TRBJ1-5; 7 bases fit TRBD1. This CDR3 is built from 14 residues. V dropped 5 bases and J dropped 11; count of bases not matched to a gene: 12. CDR1 is LNHNV and CDR2 is YYDKDF in the germline V gene (reference sequence). CDR3 coding DNA: TGTGCCACCAGCCCTGAAGGGTCGCAGGGGGCCCAGCATTTT. Translated: CATSPEGSQGAQHF. The full variable domain, rest sourced from reference TRBV15 and TRBJ1-5, is DAMVIQNPRYQVTQFGKPVTLSCSQTLNHNVMYWYQQKSSQAPKLLFHYYDKDFNNEADTPDNFQSRRPNTSFCFLDIRSPGLGDTAMYLCATSPEGSQGAQHFGDGTRLSIL.

The chain is built from TRBV11-2 and TRBJ2-5; perhaps TRBD1 as D (6 bases). Trimming took 5 bases from V and 4 from J, leaving 14 bases between them. From germline, CDR1 is SGHAT and CDR2 FQNNGV. This CDR3 is built from 14 residues. The CDR3 protein is CASSPPPDRETQYF. CDR3 nucleotides: TGTGCCAGCAGCCCCCCCCCGGACAGAGAGACCCAGTACTTC.

V gene TRBV12-3 or TRBV12-4 combines with J gene TRBJ2-5; D is perhaps TRBD2 (5 bases). Trimming took off 6 bases at V and 4 bases at J, with 12 bases between the two ends. CDR3 length: 13 amino acids. Here the CDR3 DNA reads TGTGCCAGCAGACTGACGGCGGGAGAGACCCAGTACTTC. Protein product: CASRLTAGETQYF.

This clonotype has just a few counts. Here the CDR3 reads CSASDRAGKPQHF. The CDR3 coding sequence is TGCAGTGCTAGTGACCGGGCTGGGAAGCCCCAGCATTTT. This chain uses TRBV20-1 with TRBJ1-5; D call uncertain. The CDR3 is 13 residues long. Deletions cut 3 bases from V and 8 bases from J, with 14 bases between. Per the germline V gene, CDR1 is DFQATT and CDR2 is SNEGSKA (reference sequence).

This chain connects TRBV7-9 to TRBJ2-7, with 7 positions matching TRBD1. J was trimmed by 1 base and V by 4 bases; bases with no gene match: 4. The CDR3 loop spans 14 amino acids. Germline V gives CDR1 SEHNR, CDR2 FQNEAQ (reference sequence). CDR3 protein: CASSWDSTSYEQYF. The CDR3 DNA reads TGTGCCAGCAGCTGGGACAGTACTTCCTACGAGCAGTACTTC.

V is TRBV6-2 or TRBV6-3 and J is TRBJ1-6; D remains unclear. This CDR3 has 12 amino acids. The ends were cut back, 10 bases at V and 8 bases at J, with 12 bases in the middle. Per germline, CDR1 MNHEY and CDR2 SVGEGT. In DNA form, the CDR3 reads TGTGCCACCAGCGATATTTATTCACCCCTCCACTTT. Its protein is CATSDIYSPLHF.

This clonotype was counted between two and nine times. This chain connects TRBV7-2 to TRBJ2-3; perhaps TRBD1 as D (6 bases). V shed 0 bases and J shed 4 bases, with 8 bases lying between them. CDR3 size: 14 residues. The germline V gene has CDR1 SGHTA and CDR2 FQGNSA. This chain's CDR3 is CASSLAGAPDTQYF. CDR3 in DNA: TGTGCCAGCAGCTTAGCGGGGGCCCCAGATACGCAGTATTTT.